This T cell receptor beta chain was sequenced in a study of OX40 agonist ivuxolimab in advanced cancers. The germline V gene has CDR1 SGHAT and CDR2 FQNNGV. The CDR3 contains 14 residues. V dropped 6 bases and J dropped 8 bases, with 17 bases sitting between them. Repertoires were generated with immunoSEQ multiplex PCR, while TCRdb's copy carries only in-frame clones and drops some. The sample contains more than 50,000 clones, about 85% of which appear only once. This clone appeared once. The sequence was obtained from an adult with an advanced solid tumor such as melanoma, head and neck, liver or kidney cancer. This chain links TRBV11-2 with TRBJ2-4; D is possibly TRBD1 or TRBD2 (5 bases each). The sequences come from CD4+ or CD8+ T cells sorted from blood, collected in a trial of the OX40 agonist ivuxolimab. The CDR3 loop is CASRRGDLGYIQYF. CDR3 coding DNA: TGTGCCAGCAGGCGAGGGGACCTCGGGTACATTCAGTACTTC.